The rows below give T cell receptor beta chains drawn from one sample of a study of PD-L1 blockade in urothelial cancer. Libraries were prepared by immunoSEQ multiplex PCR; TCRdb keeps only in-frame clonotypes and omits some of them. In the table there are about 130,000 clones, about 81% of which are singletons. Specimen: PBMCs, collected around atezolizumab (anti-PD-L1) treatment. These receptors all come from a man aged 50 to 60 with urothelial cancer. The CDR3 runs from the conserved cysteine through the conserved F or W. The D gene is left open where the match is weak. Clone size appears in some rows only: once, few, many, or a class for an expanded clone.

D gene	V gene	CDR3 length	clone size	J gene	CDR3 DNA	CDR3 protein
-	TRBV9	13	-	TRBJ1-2	TGTGCCAGCAGCTCTACAGCACTCTATGGCTACACCTTC	CASSSTALYGYTF
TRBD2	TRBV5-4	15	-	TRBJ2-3	TGTGCCAGCAGCCTTGGGGGGGTGGGCACAGATACGCAGTATTTT	CASSLGGVGTDTQYF
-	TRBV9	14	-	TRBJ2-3	TGTGCCAGCAGCGCAGACGGGAGAACAGATACGCAGTATTTT	CASSADGRTDTQYF
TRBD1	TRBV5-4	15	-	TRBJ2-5	TGTGCCAGCAGCTGGGGACAGGGGGCGTCAAAGACCCAGTACTTC	CASSWGQGASKTQYF
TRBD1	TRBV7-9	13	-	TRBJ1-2	TGTGCCAGCAGCCAAGGCGGACAGGACTTCTACACCTTC	CASSQGGQDFYTF
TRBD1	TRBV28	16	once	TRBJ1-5	TGTGCCAGCAGTACCGAACAGGGGGGGATTTCTCAGCCCCAGCATTTT	CASSTEQGGISQPQHF
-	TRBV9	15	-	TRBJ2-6	TGTGCCAGCAGCGTAGTAGTCACTGGGGCCAACGTCCTGACTTTC	CASSVVVTGANVLTF
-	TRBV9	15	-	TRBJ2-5	TGTGCCAGCAGCGTAGAGTCAGGGGCCCATGGTTCCCAGTACTTC	CASSVESGAHGSQYF
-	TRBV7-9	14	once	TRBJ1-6	TGTGCCAGCAGCTCCGGAGCGGGCAATTCACCCCTCCACTTT	CASSSGAGNSPLHF
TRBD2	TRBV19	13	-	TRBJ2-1	TGTGCCAGTACCGTCCCGGGACTAGCTCAGCAGTTCTTC	CASTVPGLAQQFF